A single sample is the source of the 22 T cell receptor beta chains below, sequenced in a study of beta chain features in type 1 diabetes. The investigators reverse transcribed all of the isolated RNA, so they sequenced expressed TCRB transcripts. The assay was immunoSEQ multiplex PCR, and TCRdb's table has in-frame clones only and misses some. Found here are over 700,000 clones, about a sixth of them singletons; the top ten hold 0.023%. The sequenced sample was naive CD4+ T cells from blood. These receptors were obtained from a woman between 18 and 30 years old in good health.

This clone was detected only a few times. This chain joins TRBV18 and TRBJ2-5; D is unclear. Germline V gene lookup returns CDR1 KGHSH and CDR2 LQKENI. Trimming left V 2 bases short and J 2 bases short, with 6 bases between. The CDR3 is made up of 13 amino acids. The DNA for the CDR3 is TGTGCCAGCTCACCAAACCATCAAGAGACCCAGTACTTC. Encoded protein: CASSPNHQETQYF.

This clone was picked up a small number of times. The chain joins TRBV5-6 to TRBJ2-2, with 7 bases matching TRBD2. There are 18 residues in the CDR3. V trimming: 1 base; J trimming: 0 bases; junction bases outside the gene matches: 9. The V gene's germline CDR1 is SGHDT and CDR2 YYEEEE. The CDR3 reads CASSLRLLAGTNTGELFF. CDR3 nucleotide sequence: TGTGCCAGCAGCTTGAGGCTCTTAGCGGGCACGAACACCGGGGAGCTGTTTTTT.

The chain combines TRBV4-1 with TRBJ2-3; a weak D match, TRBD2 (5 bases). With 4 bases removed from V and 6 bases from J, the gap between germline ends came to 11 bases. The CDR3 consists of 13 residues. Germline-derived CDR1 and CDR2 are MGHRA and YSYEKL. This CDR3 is CASSPRTEDTQYF. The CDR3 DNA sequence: TGCGCCAGCAGCCCGCGGACTGAGGATACGCAGTATTTT.

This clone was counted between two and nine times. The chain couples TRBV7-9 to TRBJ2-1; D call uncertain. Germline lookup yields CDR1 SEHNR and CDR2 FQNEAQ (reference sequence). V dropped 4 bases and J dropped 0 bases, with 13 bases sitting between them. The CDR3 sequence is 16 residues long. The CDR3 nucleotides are TGTGCCAGCAGCTCCCTAGACCCCCGCTCCTACAATGAGCAGTTCTTC. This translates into CASSSLDPRSYNEQFF.

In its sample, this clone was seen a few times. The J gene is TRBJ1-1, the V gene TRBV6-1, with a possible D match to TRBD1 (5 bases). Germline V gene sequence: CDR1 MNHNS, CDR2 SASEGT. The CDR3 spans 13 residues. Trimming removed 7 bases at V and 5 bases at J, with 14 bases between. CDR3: CASTLEGATEAFF. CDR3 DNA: TGTGCCAGCACCCTTGAAGGGGCGACTGAAGCTTTCTTT.

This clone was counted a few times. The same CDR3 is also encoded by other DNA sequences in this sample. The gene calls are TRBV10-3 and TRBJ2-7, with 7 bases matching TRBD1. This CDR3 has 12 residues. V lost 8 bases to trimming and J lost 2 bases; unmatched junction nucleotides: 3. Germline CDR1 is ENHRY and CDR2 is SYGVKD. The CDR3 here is CAISGTAYEQYF. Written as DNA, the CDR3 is TGTGCCATCTCCGGGACAGCCTACGAGCAGTACTTC.

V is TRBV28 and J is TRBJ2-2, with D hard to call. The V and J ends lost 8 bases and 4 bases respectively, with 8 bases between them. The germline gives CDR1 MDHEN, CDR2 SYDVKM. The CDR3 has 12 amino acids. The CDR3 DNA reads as TGTGCCAGCGCCGAGTTCACCGGGGAGCTGTTTTTT. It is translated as CASAEFTGELFF.

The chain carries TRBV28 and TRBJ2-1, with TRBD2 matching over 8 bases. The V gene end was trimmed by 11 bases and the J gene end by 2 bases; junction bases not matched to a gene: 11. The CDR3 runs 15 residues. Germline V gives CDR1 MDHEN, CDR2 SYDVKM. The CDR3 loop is CAGSSGSLTYNEQFF. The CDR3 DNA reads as TGTGCCGGGTCGAGCGGGAGTTTAACCTACAATGAGCAGTTCTTC.

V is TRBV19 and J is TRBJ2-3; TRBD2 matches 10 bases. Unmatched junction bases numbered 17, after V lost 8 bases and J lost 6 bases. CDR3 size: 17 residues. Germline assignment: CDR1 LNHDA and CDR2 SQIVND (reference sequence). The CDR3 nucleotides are TGTGCCAGTGATTCGGGGCTAGCGGGAGTCAACGGGGATACGCAGTATTTT. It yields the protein CASDSGLAGVNGDTQYF.

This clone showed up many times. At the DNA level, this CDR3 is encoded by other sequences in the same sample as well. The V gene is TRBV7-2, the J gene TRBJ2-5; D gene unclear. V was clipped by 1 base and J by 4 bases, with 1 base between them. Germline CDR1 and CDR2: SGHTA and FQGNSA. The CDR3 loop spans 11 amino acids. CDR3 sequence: CASSLVETQYF. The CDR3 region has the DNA TGTGCCAGCAGCTTAGTAGAGACCCAGTACTTC.

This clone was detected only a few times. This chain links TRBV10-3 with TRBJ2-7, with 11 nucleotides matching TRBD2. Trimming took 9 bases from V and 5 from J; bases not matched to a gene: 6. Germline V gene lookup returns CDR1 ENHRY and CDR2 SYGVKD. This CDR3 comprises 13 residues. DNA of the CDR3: TGTGCCATTCATAGCGGGAGGGTCGACGAGCAGTACTTC. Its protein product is CAIHSGRVDEQYF.

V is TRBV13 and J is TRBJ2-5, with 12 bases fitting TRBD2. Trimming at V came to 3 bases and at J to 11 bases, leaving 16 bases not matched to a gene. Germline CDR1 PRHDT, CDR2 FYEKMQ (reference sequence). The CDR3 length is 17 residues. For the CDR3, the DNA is TGTGCCAGCAGCTTCACCAGACTAGCGGGAGTCTTGGGGGAGCAGTACTTC. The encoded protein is CASSFTRLAGVLGEQYF. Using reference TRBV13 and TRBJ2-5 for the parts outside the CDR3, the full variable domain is AAGVIQSPRHLIKEKRETATLKCYPIPRHDTVYWYQQGPGQDPQFLISFYEKMQSDKGSIPDRFSAQQFSDYHSELNMSSLELGDSALYFCASSFTRLAGVLGEQYFGPGTRLLVL.

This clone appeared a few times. As DNA, the CDR3 is TGTGCCAGTAGTATCGGACAGGGTTTATTCTACGAGCAGTACTTC. Translating gives CASSIGQGLFYEQYF. V is TRBV19 and J is TRBJ2-7; 8 nucleotides match TRBD1. V shed 3 bases, J shed 3 bases, and the junction held 7 bases outside the gene matches. The CDR3 has 15 amino acids. Germline V gene lookup returns CDR1 LNHDA and CDR2 SQIVND (reference sequence).

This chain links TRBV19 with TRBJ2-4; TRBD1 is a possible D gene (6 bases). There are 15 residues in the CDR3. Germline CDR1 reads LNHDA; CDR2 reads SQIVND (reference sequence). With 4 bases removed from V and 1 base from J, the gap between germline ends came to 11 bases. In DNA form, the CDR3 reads TGTGCCAGTAGTAGTGGACAGACCGCCAAAAACATTCAGTACTTC. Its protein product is CASSSGQTAKNIQYF. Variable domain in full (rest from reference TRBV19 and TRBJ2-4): DGGITQSPKYLFRKEGQNVTLSCEQNLNHDAMYWYRQDPGQGLRLIYYSQIVNDFQKGDIAEGYSVSREKKESFPLTVTSAQKNPTAFYLCASSSGQTAKNIQYFGAGTRLSVL.

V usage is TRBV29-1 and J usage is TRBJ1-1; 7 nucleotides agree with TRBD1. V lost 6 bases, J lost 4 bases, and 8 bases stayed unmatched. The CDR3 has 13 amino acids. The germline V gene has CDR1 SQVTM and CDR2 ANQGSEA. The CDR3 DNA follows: TGCAGCGTCGACGCGGGACAGTTCACTGAAGCTTTCTTT. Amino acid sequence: CSVDAGQFTEAFF.

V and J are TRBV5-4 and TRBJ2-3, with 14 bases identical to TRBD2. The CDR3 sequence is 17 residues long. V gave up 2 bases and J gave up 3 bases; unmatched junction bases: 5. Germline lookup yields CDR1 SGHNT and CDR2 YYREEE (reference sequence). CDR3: CASSLRLAGGWTDTQYF. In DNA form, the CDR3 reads TGTGCCAGCAGCTTAAGACTAGCGGGAGGGTGGACAGATACGCAGTATTTT.

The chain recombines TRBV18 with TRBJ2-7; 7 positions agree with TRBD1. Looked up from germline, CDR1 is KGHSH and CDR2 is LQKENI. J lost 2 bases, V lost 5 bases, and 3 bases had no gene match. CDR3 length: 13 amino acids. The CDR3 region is CASSGQGAYEQYF. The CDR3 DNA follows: TGTGCCAGCTCAGGCCAGGGGGCCTACGAGCAGTACTTC.

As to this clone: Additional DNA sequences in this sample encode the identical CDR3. The CDR3, as DNA: TGCAGTGCTAGAGATGGCTACGAGCAGTACTTC. Residues: CSARDGYEQYF. The chain is built from TRBV20-1 and TRBJ2-7; D remains unclear. Trimming left V 0 bases short and J 3 bases short, with 3 bases between. Looked up from germline, CDR1 is DFQATT and CDR2 is SNEGSKA (reference sequence). CDR3 length: 11 residues.

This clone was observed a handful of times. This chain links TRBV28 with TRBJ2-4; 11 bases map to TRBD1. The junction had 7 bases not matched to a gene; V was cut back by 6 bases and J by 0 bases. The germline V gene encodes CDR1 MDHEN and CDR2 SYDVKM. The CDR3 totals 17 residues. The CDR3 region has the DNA TGTGCCAGCAGAGCCCGGGACAGGGGGACAGCCAAAAACATTCAGTACTTC. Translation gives CASRARDRGTAKNIQYF.

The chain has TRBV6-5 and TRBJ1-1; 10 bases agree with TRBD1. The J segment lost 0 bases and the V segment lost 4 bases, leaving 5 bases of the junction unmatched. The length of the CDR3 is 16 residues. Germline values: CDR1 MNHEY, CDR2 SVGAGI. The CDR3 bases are TGTGCCAGCAGTTCTGGACAGGGGGGAATGAACACTGAAGCTTTCTTT. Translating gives CASSSGQGGMNTEAFF.

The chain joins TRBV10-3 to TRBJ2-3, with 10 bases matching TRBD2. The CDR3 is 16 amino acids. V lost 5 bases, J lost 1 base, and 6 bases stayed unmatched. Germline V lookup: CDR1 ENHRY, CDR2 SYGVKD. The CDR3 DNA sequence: TGTGCCATCAGTCTCTCCGGGACTAGCGGCACAGATACGCAGTATTTT. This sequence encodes CAISLSGTSGTDTQYF.

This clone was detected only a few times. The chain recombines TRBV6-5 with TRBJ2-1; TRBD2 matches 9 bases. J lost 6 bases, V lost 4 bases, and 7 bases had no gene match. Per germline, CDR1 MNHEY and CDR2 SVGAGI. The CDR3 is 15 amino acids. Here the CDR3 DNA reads TGTGCCAGCAGTTTAGGGCTAGCGGGATCCAATGAGCAGTTCTTC. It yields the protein CASSLGLAGSNEQFF.